These T cell receptor beta chains were read from a single sample in a study of T cell responses to AZD1222 COVID-19 vaccine. TCRdb's copy holds only in-frame clones and misses some; the assay was immunoSEQ multiplex PCR. The data contain approximately 120,000 clones, about 85% of them seen just once; the ten biggest clones take up roughly 4%. This material consisted of peripheral blood, taken 28 days after the second AZD1222 dose. Receptors originate from an adult who received the AZD1222 COVID-19 vaccine. Both conserved end residues are part of each CDR3. Each record gives: CDR3 length, D gene, clone size, J gene, V gene, CDR3 protein, CDR3 DNA. The D gene is left open where the match is weak. Where a row states a size, it is once, few, many or the class of an expanded clone; other rows omit it.

11 | - | few | TRBJ2-5 | TRBV7-2 | CASSPKETQYF | TGTGCCAGCAGCCCAAAAGAGACCCAGTACTTC
15 | - | - | TRBJ2-1 | TRBV5-1 | CASSPDPRANNEQFF | TGCGCCAGCAGCCCGGACCCTCGTGCAAACAATGAGCAGTTCTTC
17 | TRBD2 | - | TRBJ2-3 | TRBV7-3 | CASSLNVAGGFTDTQYF | TGTGCCAGCAGCTTAAACGTAGCGGGGGGATTCACAGATACGCAGTATTTT
15 | - | - | TRBJ1-1 | TRBV2 | CASIGEGLIGTEAFF | TGTGCCAGCATCGGGGAGGGATTAATCGGGACTGAAGCTTTCTTT
12 | - | - | TRBJ2-1 | TRBV7-2 | CASSPRGREQFF | TGTGCCAGCAGCCCCCGAGGGCGAGAGCAGTTCTTC
14 | - | once | TRBJ2-3 | TRBV5-6 | CASSLPGATDTQYF | TGTGCCAGCAGCTTGCCCGGGGCCACAGATACGCAGTATTTT
13 | - | - | TRBJ1-3 | TRBV5-4 | CASSLVPGNTIYF | TGTGCCAGCAGCCTCGTTCCCGGAAACACCATATATTTT
14 | - | - | TRBJ2-1 | TRBV6-4 | CASRKDRAGEEQFF | TGTGCCAGCAGAAAGGACAGGGCGGGAGAGGAGCAGTTCTTC
14 | - | once | TRBJ1-4 | TRBV11-2 | CASSSESTNEKLFF | TGTGCCAGCAGCTCGGAGTCAACTAATGAAAAACTGTTTTTT
15 | TRBD1 | - | TRBJ1-5 | TRBV5-8 | CASSRGQGGPQPQHF | TGTGCCAGCAGCCGGGGACAGGGGGGGCCTCAGCCCCAGCATTTT
13 | - | few | TRBJ1-5 | TRBV6-5 | CASSRGPNQPQHF | TGTGCCAGCAGTCGGGGTCCCAATCAGCCCCAGCATTTT
14 | - | - | TRBJ2-3 | TRBV7-2 | CASSSYTSTDTQYF | TGTGCCAGCAGCTCCTACACTAGCACAGATACGCAGTATTTT
17 | TRBD1 | - | TRBJ1-1 | TRBV4-1 | CASRPGQGSWRGTEAFF | TGCGCCAGCAGACCCGGACAGGGTAGTTGGAGAGGAACTGAAGCTTTCTTT
15 | - | - | TRBJ1-4 | TRBV24-1 | CATSDSLPGNEKLFF | TGTGCCACCAGTGATTCTCTGCCAGGGAATGAAAAACTGTTTTTT
17 | - | - | TRBJ1-5 | TRBV19 | CASIGFDDKLGNQPQHF | TGTGCCAGTATAGGGTTTGACGACAAACTGGGCAATCAGCCCCAGCATTTT
13 | - | - | TRBJ2-1 | TRBV5-4 | CASSFLSNNEQFF | TGTGCCAGCAGCTTTTTGTCCAACAATGAGCAGTTCTTC
16 | TRBD1 | few | TRBJ1-2 | TRBV4-1 | CASSLIYPGGSSGYTF | TGCGCCAGCAGCCTCATATATCCAGGGGGCTCTTCTGGCTACACCTTC
16 | - | few | TRBJ1-2 | TRBV7-2 | CASSLGGTVRNYGYTF | TGTGCCAGCAGCTTGGGGGGGACGGTCAGAAACTATGGCTACACCTTC
15 | TRBD1 | - | TRBJ2-1 | TRBV5-6 | CASSSLGDRGYEQFF | TGTGCCAGCAGCTCCCTCGGGGACAGGGGGTATGAGCAGTTCTTC
12 | - | - | TRBJ2-7 | TRBV11-3 | CASSLDGAEQYF | TGTGCCAGCAGCTTAGATGGCGCAGAGCAGTACTTC
15 | - | - | TRBJ1-6 | TRBV6-5 | CASSPASSSGSPLHF | TGTGCCAGCAGTCCTGCCAGCAGTTCGGGATCACCCCTCCACTTT
16 | - | - | TRBJ1-1 | TRBV9 | CASSAPSGGLETEAFF | TGTGCCAGCAGCGCCCCCTCGGGGGGGCTTGAGACTGAAGCTTTCTTT
14 | - | - | TRBJ2-2 | TRBV7-3 | CASSTQTGAGELFF | TGTGCCAGCAGCACCCAGACCGGGGCCGGGGAGCTGTTTTTT
14 | - | - | TRBJ2-7 | TRBV4-3 | CASSQDRSSYEQYF | TGCGCCAGCAGCCAAGATCGCAGCTCCTACGAGCAGTACTTC
15 | TRBD2 | - | TRBJ2-1 | TRBV28 | CASSITSGGYNEQFF | TGTGCCAGCAGTATAACTAGCGGGGGATACAATGAGCAGTTCTTC
13 | - | - | TRBJ1-1 | TRBV12-3/TRBV12-4 | CASGGRGYTEAFF | TGTGCCAGCGGGGGTCGGGGATACACTGAAGCTTTCTTT
14 | - | - | TRBJ2-7 | TRBV10-3 | CAIRGGDALYEQYF | TGTGCCATCAGGGGGGGTGACGCCCTTTACGAGCAGTACTTC
12 | TRBD1 | - | TRBJ1-2 | TRBV12-3/TRBV12-4 | CASKVRDSGYTF | TGTGCCAGCAAAGTCCGGGACAGTGGCTACACCTTC
11 | - | once | TRBJ1-1 | TRBV19 | CASSENTEAFF | TGTGCCAGTAGTGAGAACACTGAAGCTTTCTTT
14 | - | - | TRBJ1-1 | TRBV28 | CASIGGNRDTEAFF | TGTGCCAGCATAGGCGGTAATAGGGACACTGAAGCTTTCTTT
12 | TRBD1 | - | TRBJ1-2 | TRBV10-1 | CATPPRGHGYTF | TGCGCCACCCCCCCCAGGGGGCATGGCTACACCTTC
15 | - | - | TRBJ1-2 | TRBV27 | CASTSLSGEGYGYTF | TGTGCCAGCACTTCTCTTTCCGGGGAAGGCTATGGCTACACCTTC
14 | - | - | TRBJ1-5 | TRBV28 | CASTAGGLHQPQHF | TGTGCCAGCACCGCGGGGGGGCTACATCAGCCCCAGCATTTT
11 | - | - | TRBJ1-6 | TRBV12-3/TRBV12-4 | CAIDRPSPLHF | TGTGCCATAGACAGGCCTTCACCCCTCCACTTT
14 | - | - | TRBJ1-5 | TRBV5-1 | CASSQGGSNQPQHF | TGCGCCAGCAGCCAAGGCGGTAGCAATCAGCCCCAGCATTTT
14 | - | - | TRBJ2-7 | TRBV28 | CASSLYGKIYEQYF | TGTGCCAGCAGTTTGTATGGTAAAATCTACGAGCAGTACTTC
15 | TRBD1 | - | TRBJ2-1 | TRBV7-9 | CASSPGTGGVNEQFF | TGTGCCAGCAGCCCGGGGACAGGGGGAGTGAATGAGCAGTTCTTC
18 | - | - | TRBJ2-1 | TRBV3-1/TRBV3-2 | CASSQERAGRPPRNEQFF | TGTGCCAGCAGCCAAGAGCGGGCAGGCCGGCCCCCTCGGAATGAGCAGTTCTTC
14 | - | - | TRBJ1-1 | TRBV11-3 | CASSYQGRNTEAFF | TGTGCCAGCAGCTATCAGGGGCGGAACACTGAAGCTTTCTTT
16 | TRBD1 | - | TRBJ1-5 | TRBV5-4 | CASSNRAGGVNQPQHF | TGTGCCAGCAGCAACCGTGCAGGGGGAGTCAATCAGCCCCAGCATTTT
15 | - | - | TRBJ1-5 | TRBV18 | CASSSGTPDGQPQHF | TGTGCCAGCTCCTCCGGCACCCCTGATGGTCAGCCCCAGCATTTT
12 | - | few | TRBJ2-2 | TRBV6-5 | CAIVNLAGELFF | TGTGCCATCGTCAATCTGGCCGGGGAGCTGTTTTTT
14 | TRBD1 | - | TRBJ1-5 | TRBV3-1/TRBV3-2 | CASSHRGDNQPQHF | TGTGCCAGCAGCCACAGGGGGGACAATCAGCCCCAGCATTTT
15 | - | - | TRBJ2-5 | TRBV5-6 | CASSSVGDWRETQYF | TGTGCCAGCAGCTCGGTGGGGGATTGGCGGGAGACCCAGTACTTC
15 | - | - | TRBJ1-1 | TRBV6-5 | CASSFRRAGNTEAFF | TGTGCCAGCAGTTTCCGGAGGGCGGGTAACACTGAAGCTTTCTTT
15 | - | - | TRBJ1-5 | TRBV6-6 | CASSPALNSNQPQHF | TGTGCCAGCAGCCCCGCCCTAAATAGCAATCAGCCCCAGCATTTT
14 | TRBD1 | - | TRBJ1-4 | TRBV27 | CASSFRGLNEKLFF | TGTGCCAGCAGTTTTAGGGGGCTTAATGAAAAACTGTTTTTT
16 | - | - | TRBJ2-1 | TRBV6-4 | CASGVPLAPHYNEQFF | TGTGCCAGCGGGGTTCCTCTAGCTCCCCATTACAATGAGCAGTTCTTC
13 | - | - | TRBJ1-1 | TRBV6-5 | CASSWDGRTEAFF | TGTGCCAGCAGTTGGGATGGCCGAACTGAAGCTTTCTTT
13 | TRBD1 | - | TRBJ1-2 | TRBV27 | CASSLFRGDGYTF | TGTGCCAGCAGTTTATTCAGGGGGGATGGCTACACCTTC
11 | - | - | TRBJ1-2 | TRBV5-1 | CASSFRGGYTF | TGCGCCAGCAGCTTTCGTGGAGGCTACACCTTC
15 | - | medium-sized | TRBJ1-5 | TRBV4-3 | CASSQEIGINQPQHF | TGCGCCAGCAGCCAAGAAATAGGGATCAATCAGCCCCAGCATTTT
11 | - | - | TRBJ2-1 | TRBV9 | CASSGADEQFF | TGTGCCAGCAGCGGGGCGGATGAGCAGTTCTTC
18 | TRBD1 | - | TRBJ2-1 | TRBV4-3 | CASSQVGQGAGFSNEQFF | TGCGCCAGCAGCCAAGTAGGCCAGGGGGCGGGGTTTTCCAATGAGCAGTTCTTC